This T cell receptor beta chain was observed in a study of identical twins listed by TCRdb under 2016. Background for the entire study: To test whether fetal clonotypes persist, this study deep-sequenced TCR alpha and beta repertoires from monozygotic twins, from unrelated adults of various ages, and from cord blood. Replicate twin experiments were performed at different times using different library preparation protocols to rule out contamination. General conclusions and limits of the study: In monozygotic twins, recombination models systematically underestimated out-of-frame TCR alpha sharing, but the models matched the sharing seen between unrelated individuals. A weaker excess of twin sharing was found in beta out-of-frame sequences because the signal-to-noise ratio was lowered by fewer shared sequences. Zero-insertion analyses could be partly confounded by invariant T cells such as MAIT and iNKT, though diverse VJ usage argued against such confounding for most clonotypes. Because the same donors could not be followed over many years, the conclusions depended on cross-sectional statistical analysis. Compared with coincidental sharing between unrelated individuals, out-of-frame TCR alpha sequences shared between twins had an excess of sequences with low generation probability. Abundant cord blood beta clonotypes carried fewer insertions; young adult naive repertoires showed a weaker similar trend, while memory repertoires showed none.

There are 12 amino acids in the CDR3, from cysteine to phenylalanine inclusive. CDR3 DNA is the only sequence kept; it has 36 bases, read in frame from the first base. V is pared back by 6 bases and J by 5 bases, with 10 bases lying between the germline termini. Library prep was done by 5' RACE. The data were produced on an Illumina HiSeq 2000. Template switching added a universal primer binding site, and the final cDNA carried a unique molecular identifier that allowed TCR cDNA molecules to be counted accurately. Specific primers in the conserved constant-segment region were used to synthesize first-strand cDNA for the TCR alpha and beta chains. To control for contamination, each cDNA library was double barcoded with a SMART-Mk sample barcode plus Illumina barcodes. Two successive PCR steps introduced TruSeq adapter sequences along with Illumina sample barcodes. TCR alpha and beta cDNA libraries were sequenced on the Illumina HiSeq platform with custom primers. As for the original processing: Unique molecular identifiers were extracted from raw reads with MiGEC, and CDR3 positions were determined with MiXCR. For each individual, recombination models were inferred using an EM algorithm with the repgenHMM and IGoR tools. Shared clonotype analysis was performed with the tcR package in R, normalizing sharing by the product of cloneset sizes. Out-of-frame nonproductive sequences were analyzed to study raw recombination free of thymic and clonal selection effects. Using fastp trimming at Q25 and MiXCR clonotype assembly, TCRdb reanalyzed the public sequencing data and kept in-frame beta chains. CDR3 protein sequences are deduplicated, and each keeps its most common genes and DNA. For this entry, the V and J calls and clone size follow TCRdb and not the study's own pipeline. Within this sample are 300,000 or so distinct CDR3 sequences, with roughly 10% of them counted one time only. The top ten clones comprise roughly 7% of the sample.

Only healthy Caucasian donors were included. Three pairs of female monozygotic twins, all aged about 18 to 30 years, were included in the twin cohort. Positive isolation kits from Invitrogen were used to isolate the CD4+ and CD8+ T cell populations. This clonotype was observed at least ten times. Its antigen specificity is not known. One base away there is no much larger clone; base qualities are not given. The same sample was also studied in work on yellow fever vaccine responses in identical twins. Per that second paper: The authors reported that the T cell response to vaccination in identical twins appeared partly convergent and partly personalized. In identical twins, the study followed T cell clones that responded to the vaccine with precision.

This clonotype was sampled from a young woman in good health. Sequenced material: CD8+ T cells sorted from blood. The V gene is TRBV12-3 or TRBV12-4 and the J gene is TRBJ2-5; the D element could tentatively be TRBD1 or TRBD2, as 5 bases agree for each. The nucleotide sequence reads TGTGCCAGCAGGATCGAGGGGGAGACCCAGTACTTC. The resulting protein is CASRIEGETQYF.